This is a list of T cell receptor beta chains from one sample in a study of blood T cells in healthy people across ages. A single record per CDR3 protein comes from TCRdb applying MiXCR to the 5' RACE reads. The sample has some 1.8 million distinct CDR3 sequences, roughly two fifths seen once. What was sequenced was blood. The receptors here all came from a human donor in good health. CDR3s include the opening cysteine and the closing phenylalanine or tryptophan. A D gene is named only where the DNA matches it firmly. The size of a clone is reported for some rows only, either as once, few or many, or as a class for expanded clones.

j_gene,abundance,v_gene,d_gene,CDR3aa,CDR3nt
TRBJ1-2,few,TRBV9,-,CASSPRSSPYGYTF,TGTGCCAGCAGCCCTCGGAGTTCTCCTTATGGCTACACCTTC
TRBJ2-3,-,TRBV10-3,-,CAISESGDFTDTQYF,TGTGCCATCAGTGAGTCGGGGGATTTCACAGATACGCAGTATTTT
TRBJ1-1,few,TRBV6-2/TRBV6-3,-,CASSRPGRNTEAFF,TGTGCCAGCAGTCGGCCAGGGAGGAACACTGAAGCTTTCTTT
TRBJ1-4,-,TRBV5-1,-,CASSISRDDEKLFF,TGCGCCAGCAGCATATCGAGGGATGATGAAAAACTGTTTTTT
TRBJ2-1,few,TRBV29-1,TRBD1,CNAAGTASSYNEQFF,TGCAACGCCGCCGGGACAGCTAGCTCCTACAATGAGCAGTTCTTC
TRBJ1-1,few,TRBV29-1,-,CSVAEAARNTEAFF,TGCAGCGTTGCGGAGGCAGCGCGGAACACTGAAGCTTTCTTT
TRBJ1-6,-,TRBV27,-,CASSPRGRDNSPLHF,TGTGCCAGCTCCCCTCGGGGCAGGGATAATTCACCCCTCCACTTT
TRBJ2-1,-,TRBV7-9,-,CASSLGSGIFENEQFF,TGTGCCAGCAGCTTGGGGTCGGGGATTTTTGAGAATGAGCAGTTCTTC
TRBJ2-3,few,TRBV18,-,CASSRFRDGTDTQYF,TGTGCCAGCTCGCGGTTTAGGGACGGCACAGATACGCAGTATTTT
TRBJ1-2,few,TRBV7-2,TRBD1,CASSPDRGSTFYGYTF,TGTGCCAGCAGCCCAGACAGGGGGTCGACCTTCTATGGCTACACCTTC
TRBJ2-1,-,TRBV12-3/TRBV12-4,TRBD1,CASSFRTGEQFF,TGTGCCAGCAGTTTCCGGACAGGTGAGCAGTTCTTC